This T cell receptor beta chain was obtained from a study of beta chain features in type 1 diabetes. Study-level information: Over all samples combined, about 99,000,000 sorted cells were examined. General study results and limits: Overrepresentation of cells with high TCR expression could result from cDNA sequencing. Patients and controls would be equally affected if PCR favored shorter templates. Type 1 diabetes patients showed a moderate but significant shortening of TCRB CDR3s in all four CD4+ subsets. Naive, central memory and regulatory TCRB repertoires appeared more similar among patients than healthy donors.

Only a few counts were recorded for this clone. Its cognate antigen is unknown. V dropped 3 bases and J dropped 5; count of bases not matched to a gene: 10. Looked up from germline, CDR1 is MDHEN and CDR2 is SYDVKM. The CDR3 covers 15 residues. Expressed TCRB transcripts were sequenced because the entire RNA isolate underwent reverse transcription. Sequenced by immunoSEQ multiplex PCR; TCRdb stores in-frame clones only, minus some. The repertoire holds 350,000 to 400,000 clones, with around an eighth as singletons. The V call is TRBV28, the J call TRBJ2-7; TRBD1 agrees at 7 bases. The sample comprised naive CD4+ T cells from blood. This clonotype was obtained from a woman aged 18-35 years with type 1 diabetes. The CDR3 reads CASSFHGTALDEQYF. CDR3 in DNA: TGTGCCAGCAGTTTTCACGGGACAGCCTTGGACGAGCAGTACTTC.